This T cell receptor (beta chain) was identified during a study of a mutant IDH1 vaccine in newly diagnosed glioma. Study-wide background: The start of vaccination came 4-6 weeks after radiotherapy alone, or with temozolomide cycles. Among treated patients, around 60% were male and around 38% female, and mean age was approximately 40 years.

Sequenced by immunoSEQ multiplex PCR; TCRdb stores in-frame clones only, minus some. Of tens of thousands of clones in the sample, roughly 85% were seen once. The CDR3 has 14 amino acids. V was clipped by 1 base and J by 4 bases, with 10 bases between them. CDR1 is SEHNR, CDR2 FQNEAQ, per germline (reference sequence). The time point here: week 23, last vaccination. Vaccine doses each comprised 300 ug of mutant IDH1 20-mer peptide, with topical imiquimod. Donors had new IDH1-mutant astrocytomas of WHO grade 3 or 4 (ATRX-lost). Concerning this clone itself: What it binds is not known.

This specimen was PBMCs, taken from a glioma patient whose treatment included an IDH1 peptide vaccine. The sequence was obtained from a man between 25 and 39 years old with glioma. Some clones in this sample may be carry-over from other donors' samples. The J gene is TRBJ1-1, the V gene TRBV7-9; D is undetermined. The CDR3 DNA is TGTGCCAGCAGCTTAGTGAGGGATTCCACTGAAGCTTTCTTT. This translates into CASSLVRDSTEAFF.